This T cell receptor beta chain derives from a study of T cell repertoires in cytomegalovirus infection. Study overall: Epitope selection comprised recently identified HLA-C-restricted CMV epitopes and well-studied HLA-B-restricted CMV epitopes. The public TCR beta signatures pointed to both CMV infection and matching HLA type.

After removal of 3 bases from V and 4 bases from J, the junction contained 11 bases not matched to a gene. The CDR3 length is 15 residues. Germline values: CDR1 DFQATT, CDR2 SNEGSKA (reference sequence). Study conclusions and caveats: It was HLA-C-restricted CMV-specific TCR beta clonotypes that dominated the response ex vivo. Pooled public TCR beta family frequency picked out CMV carriers with the relevant HLA.

As concerns this clonotype: Its target is not known.

TCRdb analysed the reads with MiXCR anew, one entry per CDR3 protein. The table includes a few hundred thousand distinct CDR3 sequences, roughly 42% detected once. The sequence derives from a human donor in good health (CMV status not recorded). Some clones in this sample may be carry-over from other donors' samples. The chain recombines TRBV20-1 with TRBJ1-2; TRBD1 matches 7 bases. The specimen comprised cultured PBMCs, sampled from culture after CMV antigen stimulation. CDR3 residues: CSARATTGAFYGYTF. Here the CDR3 DNA reads TGCAGTGCTAGGGCCACTACAGGGGCCTTCTATGGCTACACCTTC.